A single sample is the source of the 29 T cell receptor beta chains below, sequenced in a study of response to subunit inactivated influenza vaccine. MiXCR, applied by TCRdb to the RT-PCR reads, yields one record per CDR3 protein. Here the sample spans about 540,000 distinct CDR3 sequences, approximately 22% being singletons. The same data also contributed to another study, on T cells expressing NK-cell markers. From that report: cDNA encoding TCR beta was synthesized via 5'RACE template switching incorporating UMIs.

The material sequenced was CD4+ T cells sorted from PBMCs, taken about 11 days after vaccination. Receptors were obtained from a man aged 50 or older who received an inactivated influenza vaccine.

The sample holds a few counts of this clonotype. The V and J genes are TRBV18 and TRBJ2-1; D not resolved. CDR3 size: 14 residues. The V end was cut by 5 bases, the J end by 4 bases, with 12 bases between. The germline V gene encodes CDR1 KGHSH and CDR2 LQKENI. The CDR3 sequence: CASSGSQLYNEQFF. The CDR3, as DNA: TGTGCCAGCTCAGGATCCCAACTATACAATGAGCAGTTCTTC.

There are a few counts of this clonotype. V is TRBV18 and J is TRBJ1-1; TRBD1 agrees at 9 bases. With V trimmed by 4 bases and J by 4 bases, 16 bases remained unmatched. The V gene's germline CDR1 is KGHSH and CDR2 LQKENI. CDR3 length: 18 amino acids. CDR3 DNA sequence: TGTGCCAGCTCACTCAACAGGGGGCGCCGAATGAGGAGCACTGAAGCTTTCTTT. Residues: CASSLNRGRRMRSTEAFF.

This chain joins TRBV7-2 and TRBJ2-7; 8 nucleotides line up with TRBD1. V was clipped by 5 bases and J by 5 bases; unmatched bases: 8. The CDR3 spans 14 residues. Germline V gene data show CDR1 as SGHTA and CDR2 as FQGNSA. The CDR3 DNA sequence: TGTGCCAGCAGCCCCCGGACAGGGAGGCACGAGCAGTACTTC. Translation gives CASSPRTGRHEQYF.

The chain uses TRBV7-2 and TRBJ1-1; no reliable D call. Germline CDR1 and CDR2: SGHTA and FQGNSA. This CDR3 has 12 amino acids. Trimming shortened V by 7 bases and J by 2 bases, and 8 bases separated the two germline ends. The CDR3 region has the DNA TGTGCCAGCAAGTTTGCCAACACTGAAGCTTTCTTT. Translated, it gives CASKFANTEAFF.

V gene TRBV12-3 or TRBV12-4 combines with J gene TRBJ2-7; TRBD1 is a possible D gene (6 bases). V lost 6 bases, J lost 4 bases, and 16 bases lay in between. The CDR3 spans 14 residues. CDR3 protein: CASSKQGRRYEQYF. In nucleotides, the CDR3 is TGTGCCAGCAGCAAACAGGGTCGGAGGTACGAGCAGTACTTC.

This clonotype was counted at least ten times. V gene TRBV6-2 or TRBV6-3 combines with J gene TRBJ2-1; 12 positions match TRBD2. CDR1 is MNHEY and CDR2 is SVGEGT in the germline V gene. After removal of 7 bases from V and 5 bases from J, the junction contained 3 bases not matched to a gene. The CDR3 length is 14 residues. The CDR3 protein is CASNLAGGNNEQFF. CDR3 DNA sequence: TGTGCCAGCAATCTAGCGGGAGGGAACAATGAGCAGTTCTTC.

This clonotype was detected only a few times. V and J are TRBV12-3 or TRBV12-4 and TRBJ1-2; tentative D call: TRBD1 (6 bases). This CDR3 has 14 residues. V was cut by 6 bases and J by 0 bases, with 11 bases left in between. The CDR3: CASSKNRANYGYTF. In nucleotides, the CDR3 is TGTGCCAGCAGCAAAAACAGGGCTAACTATGGCTACACCTTC.

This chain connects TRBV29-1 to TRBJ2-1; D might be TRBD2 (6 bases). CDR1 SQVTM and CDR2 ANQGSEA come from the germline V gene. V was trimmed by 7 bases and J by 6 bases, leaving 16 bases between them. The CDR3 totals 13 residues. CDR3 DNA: TGCAGCGCCCATTCCGGGAGCCTCAATGAGCAGTTCTTC. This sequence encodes CSAHSGSLNEQFF.

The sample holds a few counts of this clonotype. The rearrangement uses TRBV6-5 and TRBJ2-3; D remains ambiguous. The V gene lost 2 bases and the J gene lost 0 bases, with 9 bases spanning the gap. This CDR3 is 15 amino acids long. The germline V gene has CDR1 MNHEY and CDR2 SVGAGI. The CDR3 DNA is TGTGCCAGCAGTTACATTGGGCTGAGCACAGATACGCAGTATTTT. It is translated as CASSYIGLSTDTQYF.

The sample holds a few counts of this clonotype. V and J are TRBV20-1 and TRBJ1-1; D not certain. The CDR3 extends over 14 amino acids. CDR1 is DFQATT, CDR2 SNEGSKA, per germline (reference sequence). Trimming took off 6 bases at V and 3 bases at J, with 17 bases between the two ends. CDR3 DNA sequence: TGCAGTGCCCTGGTTGAATTTCGTTACACTGAAGCTTTCTTT. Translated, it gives CSALVEFRYTEAFF.

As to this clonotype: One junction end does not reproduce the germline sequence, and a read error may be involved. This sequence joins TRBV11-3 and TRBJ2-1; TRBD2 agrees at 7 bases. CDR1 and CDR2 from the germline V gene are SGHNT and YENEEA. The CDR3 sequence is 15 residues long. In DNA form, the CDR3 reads TGTGCCAGCAGTTTAGCGGGCCCGGGGTACAATGAGCAGTTCTTC. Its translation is CASSLAGPGYNEQFF.

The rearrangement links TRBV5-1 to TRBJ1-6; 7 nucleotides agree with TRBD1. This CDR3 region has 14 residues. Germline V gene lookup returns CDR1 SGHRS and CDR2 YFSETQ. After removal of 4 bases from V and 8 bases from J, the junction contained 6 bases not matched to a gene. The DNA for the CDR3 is TGCGCCAGCAGCCCAGGGGGTTTGGATTCACCCCTCCACTTT. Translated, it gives CASSPGGLDSPLHF. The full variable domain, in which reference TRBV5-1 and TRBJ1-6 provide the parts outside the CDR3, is KAGVTQTPRYLIKTRGQQVTLSCSPISGHRSVSWYQQTPGQGLQFLFEYFSETQRNKGNFPGRFSGRQFSNSRSEMNVSTLELGDSALYLCASSPGGLDSPLHFGNGTRLTVT.

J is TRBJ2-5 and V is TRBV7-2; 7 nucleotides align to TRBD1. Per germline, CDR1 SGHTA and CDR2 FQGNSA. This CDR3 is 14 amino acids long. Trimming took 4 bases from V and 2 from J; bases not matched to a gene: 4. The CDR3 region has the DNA TGTGCCAGCAGCTCGAGACAGGGTCAAGAGACCCAGTACTTC. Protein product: CASSSRQGQETQYF. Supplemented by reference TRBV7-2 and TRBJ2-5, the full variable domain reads GAGVSQSPSNKVTEKGKDVELRCDPISGHTALYWYRQSLGQGLEFLIYFQGNSAPDKSGLPSDRFSAERTGGSVSTLTIQRTQQEDSAVYLCASSSRQGQETQYFGPGTRLLVL.

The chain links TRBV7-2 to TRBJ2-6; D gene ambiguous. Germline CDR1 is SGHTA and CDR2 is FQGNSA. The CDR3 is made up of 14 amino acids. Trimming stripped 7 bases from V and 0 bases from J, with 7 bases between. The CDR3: CASTKNSGANVLTF. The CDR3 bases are TGTGCCAGCACCAAGAACTCTGGGGCCAACGTCCTGACTTTC.

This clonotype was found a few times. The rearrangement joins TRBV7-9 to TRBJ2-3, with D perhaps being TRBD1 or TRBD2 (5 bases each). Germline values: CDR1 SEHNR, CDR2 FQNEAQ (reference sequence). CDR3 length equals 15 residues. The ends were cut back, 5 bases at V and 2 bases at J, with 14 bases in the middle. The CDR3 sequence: CASSGRGAITDTQYF. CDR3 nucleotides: TGTGCCAGCAGCGGCCGAGGGGCCATCACAGATACGCAGTATTTT.

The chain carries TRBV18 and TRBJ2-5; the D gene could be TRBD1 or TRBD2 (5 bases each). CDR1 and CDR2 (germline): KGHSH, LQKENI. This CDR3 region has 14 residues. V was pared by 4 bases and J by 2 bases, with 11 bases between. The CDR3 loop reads CASSRRDGQETQYF. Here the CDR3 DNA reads TGTGCCAGCTCACGCCGGGACGGGCAAGAGACCCAGTACTTC.

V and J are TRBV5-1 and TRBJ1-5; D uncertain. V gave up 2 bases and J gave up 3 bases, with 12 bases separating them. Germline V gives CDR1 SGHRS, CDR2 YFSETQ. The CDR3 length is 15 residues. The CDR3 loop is CASSLTSGPNQPQHF. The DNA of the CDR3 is TGCGCCAGCAGCTTAACTTCGGGCCCCAATCAGCCCCAGCATTTT.

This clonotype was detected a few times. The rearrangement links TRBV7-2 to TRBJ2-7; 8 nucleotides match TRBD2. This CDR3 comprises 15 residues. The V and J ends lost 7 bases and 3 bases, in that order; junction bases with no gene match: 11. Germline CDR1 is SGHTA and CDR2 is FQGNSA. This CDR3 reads CASIPTSGQSYEQYF. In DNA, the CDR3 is TGTGCCAGCATCCCTACTAGCGGTCAAAGCTACGAGCAGTACTTC.

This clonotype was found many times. Here the CDR3 reads CASSLRVSEAFF. The CDR3 DNA sequence: TGTGCCAGCAGCCTCAGGGTCTCTGAAGCTTTCTTT. The J gene is TRBJ1-1, the V gene TRBV5-5; maybe TRBD1 (5 bases). V lost 4 bases to trimming and J lost 6 bases, with 10 bases between them. CDR1 is SGHKS, CDR2 YYEKEE, per germline (reference sequence). There are 12 residues in the CDR3.

CDR3 in DNA: TGTGCCAGCAGTCCGTACCGGGACAGGTACAATGAGCAGTTCTTC. Residues: CASSPYRDRYNEQFF. V is TRBV28 and J is TRBJ2-1; 8 bases line up with TRBD1. Germline CDR1 reads MDHEN; CDR2 reads SYDVKM. V dropped 5 bases and J dropped 4; count of bases not matched to a gene: 7. CDR3 length: 15 amino acids.

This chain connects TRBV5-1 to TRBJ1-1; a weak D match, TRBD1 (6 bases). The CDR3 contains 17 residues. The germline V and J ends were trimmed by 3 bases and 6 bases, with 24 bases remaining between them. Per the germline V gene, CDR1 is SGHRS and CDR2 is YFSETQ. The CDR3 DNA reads TGCGCCAGCAGCTCCCCACCGGGACCAAGGGGGTTTGCTGAAGCTTTCTTT. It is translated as CASSSPPGPRGFAEAFF.

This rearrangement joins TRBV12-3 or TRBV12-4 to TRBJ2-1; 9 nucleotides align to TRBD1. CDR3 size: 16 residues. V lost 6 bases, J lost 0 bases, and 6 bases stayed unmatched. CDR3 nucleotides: TGTGCCAGCAGGCCGAGGACAGGGGCCTCCTACAATGAGCAGTTCTTC. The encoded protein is CASRPRTGASYNEQFF.

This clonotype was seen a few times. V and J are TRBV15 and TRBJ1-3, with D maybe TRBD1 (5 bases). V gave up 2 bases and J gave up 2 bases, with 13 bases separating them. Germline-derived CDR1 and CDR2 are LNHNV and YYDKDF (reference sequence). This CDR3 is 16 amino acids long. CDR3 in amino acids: CATSRRTTGTGNTIYF. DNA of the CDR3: TGTGCCACCAGCAGAAGGACAACTGGGACTGGAAACACCATATATTTT.

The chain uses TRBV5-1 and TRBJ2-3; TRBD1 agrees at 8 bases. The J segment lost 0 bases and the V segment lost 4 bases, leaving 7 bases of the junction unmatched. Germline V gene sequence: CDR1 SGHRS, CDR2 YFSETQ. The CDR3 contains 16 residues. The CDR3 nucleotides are TGCGCCAGCAGCGACCCGGGACAGGAAAGCACAGATACGCAGTATTTT. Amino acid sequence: CASSDPGQESTDTQYF.

CDR3 DNA sequence: TGTGCCAGCAGCGTCACAGTATCCGGGAACACAGATACGCAGTATTTT. The encoded protein is CASSVTVSGNTDTQYF. The genes are TRBV5-4 and TRBJ2-3; tentatively, D is TRBD2 (5 bases). The germline gives CDR1 SGHNT, CDR2 YYREEE (reference sequence). The CDR3 runs to 16 residues. The V and J ends lost 4 bases and 2 bases respectively, with 17 bases between them.

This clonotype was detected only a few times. CDR3 residues: CAGGLANQETQYF. The CDR3 nucleotides read TGTGCCGGAGGACTAGCTAACCAAGAGACCCAGTACTTC. J is TRBJ2-5 and V is TRBV28; 8 nucleotides line up with TRBD2. V gave up 11 bases and J gave up 0 bases; unmatched junction bases: 5. This CDR3 has 13 residues. Germline V gene lookup returns CDR1 MDHEN and CDR2 SYDVKM.

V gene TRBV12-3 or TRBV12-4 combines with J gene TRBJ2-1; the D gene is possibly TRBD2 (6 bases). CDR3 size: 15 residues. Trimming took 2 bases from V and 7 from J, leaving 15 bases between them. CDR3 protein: CASSLSGTERNEQFF. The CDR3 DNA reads TGTGCCAGCAGTTTATCGGGGACTGAACGAAATGAGCAGTTCTTC.

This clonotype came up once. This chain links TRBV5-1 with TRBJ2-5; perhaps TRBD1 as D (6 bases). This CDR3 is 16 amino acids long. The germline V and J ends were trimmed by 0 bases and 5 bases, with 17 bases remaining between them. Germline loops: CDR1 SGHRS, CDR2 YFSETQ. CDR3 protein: CASSLVAGEIGETQYF. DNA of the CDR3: TGCGCCAGCAGCTTGGTGGCAGGGGAGATAGGGGAGACCCAGTACTTC.

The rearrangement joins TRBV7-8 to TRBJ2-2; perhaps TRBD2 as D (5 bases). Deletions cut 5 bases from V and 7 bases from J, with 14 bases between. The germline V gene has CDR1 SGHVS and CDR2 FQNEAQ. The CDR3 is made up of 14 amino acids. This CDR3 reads CASSPQRSDGELFF. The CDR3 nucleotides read TGTGCCAGCAGCCCTCAGCGGAGTGACGGGGAGCTGTTTTTT.